This T cell receptor beta chain was captured by sequencing in a study of blood T cell repertoires in COVID-19. The study recruited people aged about 18 to 89 years across approximately 24 US areas. The CDR3 sequence is 19 residues long. Germline V lookup: CDR1 LGHDT, CDR2 YNNKEL (reference sequence). After removal of 2 bases from V and 0 bases from J, the junction contained 10 bases not matched to a gene. Repertoires were generated with immunoSEQ multiplex PCR, while TCRdb's copy carries only in-frame clones and drops some. This sample has a few hundred thousand clones, with 70% to 90% found just once.

The V and J genes are TRBV3-1 (or the pseudogene TRBV3-2) and TRBJ2-3, with 11 nucleotides matching TRBD2. Source material: PBMCs or T cells enriched from blood (not recorded which). The sequence came from a young woman who had been exposed to COVID-19. The CDR3 coding sequence is TGTGCCAGCAGCCAATTCGGTAGGACTAGCGGGCCTAGCACAGATACGCAGTATTTT. Translation gives CASSQFGRTSGPSTDTQYF.